A single sample gave rise to the 16 T cell receptor beta chains below, sequenced in a study of early T cells in non-severe SARS-CoV-2 infection. In TCRdb, the 5' RACE reads were re-called with MiXCR into one record per CDR3 protein. The table lists about 35,000 distinct CDR3 sequences, around 5.1% of them singletons. Specimen: whole blood, collected at baseline. The origin of the receptors is an adult who was a healthcare worker with PCR-confirmed SARS-CoV-2 infection or an uninfected control (not recorded which).

This clonotype was seen at least ten times. The genes are TRBV6-5 and TRBJ1-6, with D possibly TRBD1 on 6 matching bases. The CDR3 totals 14 residues. Trimming took 2 bases from V and 10 from J, leaving 12 bases between them. Germline values: CDR1 MNHEY, CDR2 SVGAGI. This CDR3 is CASSYRQAQSPLHF. The CDR3 nucleotides read TGTGCCAGCAGTTACCGACAGGCTCAATCACCCCTCCACTTT.

This clonotype was found many times. The rearrangement links TRBV6-1 to TRBJ1-6; D unresolved. The V gene's germline CDR1 is MNHNS and CDR2 SASEGT. This CDR3 contains 13 residues. The V end was cut by 1 base, the J end by 9 bases, with 7 bases between. For the CDR3, the DNA is TGTGCCAGCAGTGAAGAATTGGTTTCACCCCTCCACTTT. Translating it yields CASSEELVSPLHF.

This clonotype was counted at least ten times. The chain links TRBV21-1 to TRBJ1-1; the table gives TRBD1 as D, unverified against the DNA. TRBV21-1 is listed as a pseudogene. This CDR3 is 17 amino acids long. The CDR3 DNA sequence: TGTGCCAGCAGCGCGCCCGGGGGCCTGATCCCGAACACTGAAGCTTTCTTT. The encoded protein is CASSAPGGLIPNTEAFF.

The V call is TRBV14, the J call TRBJ1-1; no definite D call. This CDR3 has 15 amino acids. Germline V gene lookup returns CDR1 SGHDN and CDR2 FVKESK. The germline V and J ends were trimmed by 6 bases and 1 base, with 15 bases remaining between them. CDR3 coding DNA: TGTGCCAGCAGTCCCCTAGCGGGGAAGAACACTGAAGCTTTCTTT. Protein product: CASSPLAGKNTEAFF.

This clonotype appeared many times. The chain uses TRBV12-3 or TRBV12-4 and TRBJ2-3; D gene unclear. V dropped 3 bases and J dropped 6 bases, with 7 bases sitting between them. This CDR3 contains 12 residues. Written as DNA, the CDR3 is TGTGCCAGCAGTTTTTATCCGGATACGCAGTATTTT. Translating gives CASSFYPDTQYF.

The chain joins TRBV7-2 to TRBJ2-7; no clear D gene. Germline values: CDR1 SGHTA, CDR2 FQGNSA. This CDR3 has 13 residues. V was clipped by 2 bases and J by 3 bases, with 8 bases between them. DNA of the CDR3: TGTGCCAGCAGCTTAAGTACACACTACGAGCAGTACTTC. Its translation is CASSLSTHYEQYF.

This clonotype is medium-sized. This chain uses TRBV20-1 with TRBJ2-7; possibly TRBD1 for D (6 bases). Per the germline V gene, CDR1 is DFQATT and CDR2 is SNEGSKA (reference sequence). This CDR3 region has 14 residues. Trimming removed 5 bases from V and 2 bases from J, with 16 bases in between. The CDR3 protein is CSAEGERAPYEQYF. The CDR3 DNA is TGCAGTGCTGAGGGGGAGAGGGCTCCCTACGAGCAGTACTTC.

The sample holds many counts of this clonotype. The chain is built from TRBV6-2 or TRBV6-3 and TRBJ2-1, with D perhaps TRBD2 (7 bases). Per germline, CDR1 MNHEY and CDR2 SVGEGT. CDR3 size: 14 residues. V was pared by 5 bases and J by 7 bases, with 15 bases between. In DNA form, the CDR3 reads TGTGCCAGCAGTGGGGCGGGGGCCGGTAATGAGCAGTTCTTC. This gives the protein CASSGAGAGNEQFF.

This clonotype rates as medium-sized. The rearrangement links TRBV28 to TRBJ2-3; perhaps TRBD2 as D (6 bases). Trimming shortened V by 5 bases and J by 2 bases, and 14 bases separated the two germline ends. The CDR3 length is 15 residues. CDR1 and CDR2 (germline): MDHEN, SYDVKM. In nucleotides, the CDR3 is TGTGCCAGCAGTCCCTGGGGGGACTCCACAGATACGCAGTATTTT. Protein sequence: CASSPWGDSTDTQYF.

This clonotype has a count of ten or more. The J gene is TRBJ2-5, the V gene TRBV18; TRBD1 agrees at 7 bases. The CDR3 sequence is 17 residues long. With V trimmed by 6 bases and J by 2 bases, 15 bases remained unmatched. CDR1 and CDR2 (germline): KGHSH, LQKENI. The CDR3 protein is CASSAESQGDAQETQYF. As DNA, the CDR3 is TGTGCCAGCTCCGCTGAGTCGCAGGGGGACGCTCAAGAGACCCAGTACTTC. The entire variable domain, with the rest obtained from reference TRBV18 and TRBJ2-5, is as follows: NAGVMQNPRHLVRRRGQEARLRCSPMKGHSHVYWYRQLPEEGLKFMVYLQKENIIDESGMPKERFSAEFPKEGPSILRIQQVVRGDSAAYFCASSAESQGDAQETQYFGPGTRLLVL.

This clonotype was recorded many times. This chain joins TRBV5-4 and TRBJ2-3, with 10 bases matching TRBD2. CDR1 is SGHNT and CDR2 is YYREEE in the germline V gene (reference sequence). The CDR3 covers 13 residues. V shed 4 bases, J shed 5 bases, and the junction held 1 base outside the gene matches. This CDR3 is CASSIAGGDTQYF. The CDR3 bases are TGTGCCAGCAGCATAGCGGGAGGAGATACGCAGTATTTT. The variable domain in full, completed from reference TRBV5-4 and TRBJ2-3, reads ETGVTQSPTHLIKTRGQQVTLRCSSQSGHNTVSWYQQALGQGPQFIFQYYREEENGRGNFPPRFSGLQFPNYSSELNVNALELDDSALYLCASSIAGGDTQYFGPGTRLTVL.

This clonotype was counted many times. The chain joins TRBV20-1 to TRBJ2-3, with unresolved D. Germline assignment: CDR1 DFQATT and CDR2 SNEGSKA (reference sequence). The ends were cut back, 5 bases at V and 2 bases at J, with 11 bases in the middle. This CDR3 has 13 residues. CDR3 DNA: TGCAGTGCTGATAGTCGCCACACAGATACGCAGTATTTT. Residues: CSADSRHTDTQYF.

This clonotype was detected ten times or more. The V gene is TRBV4-2, the J gene TRBJ2-7, with TRBD2 identical over 9 bases. J gave up 3 bases and V 4 bases, and 13 bases lay outside the gene matches. The CDR3 spans 17 residues. Looked up from germline, CDR1 is LGHNA and CDR2 is YNFKEQ. CDR3 DNA: TGTGCCAGCAGCCCGAGGATGATCCCGCGGGGGGGCTACGAGCAGTACTTC. It specifies CASSPRMIPRGGYEQYF.

This clonotype occurred many times. The chain joins TRBV11-2 to TRBJ2-6; D unresolved. V was pared by 4 bases and J by 0 bases, with 10 bases between. This CDR3 spans 16 amino acids. CDR1 SGHAT and CDR2 FQNNGV come from the germline V gene. The CDR3 DNA sequence: TGTGCCAGCAGCTCGTACGCCTCCTCTGGGGCCAACGTCCTGACTTTC. Translation gives CASSSYASSGANVLTF.

This clonotype was found many times. The junction departs from the called germline gene at one end, perhaps through a read error. The J gene is TRBJ2-2, the V gene TRBV7-8; D tentatively reads TRBD1 or TRBD2 (6 bases each). The germline gives CDR1 SGHVS, CDR2 FQNEAQ. The CDR3 spans 15 residues. CDR3 sequence reads: CASRLDGGLTGELFF. CDR3 DNA sequence: TGTGCCAGCAGATTAGACGGGGGCCTCACCGGGGAGCTGTTTTTT.

This sequence joins TRBV24-1 and TRBJ2-1; TRBD2 might be the D (6 bases). Germline V gene data show CDR1 as KGHDR and CDR2 as SFDVKD. The CDR3 runs to 14 residues. V lost 2 bases and J 7 bases, leaving 11 bases between the germline ends. CDR3 protein: CATSDYTSRNEQFF. The CDR3 nucleotides read TGTGCCACCAGTGATTATACTAGCAGGAATGAGCAGTTCTTC.